This T cell receptor beta chain is from a study of untreated major depressive disorder (dated by TCRdb to the late 2010s). As for the study more broadly: A cross-sectional case-control design was used to compare T cell phenotype and TCR repertoire between antidepressant-free major depressive disorder patients and individually matched non-depressed controls. Differences in Vbeta 5.1, Vbeta 11 and Vbeta 22 usage observed by flow cytometry in the whole cohort were followed up by sequencing.

For sex, age, current smoking status and body mass index, every depressed patient had a pairwise-matched non-depressed control. Every participant in the study was of European descent. Controls had no current or lifetime mood disorder and scored 5 or less on the Quick Inventory of Depressive Symptoms-Self Report. All participants were excluded for major medical conditions, Axis I/II comorbidities, regular medication or illicit drug use, or drinking over 100 g alcohol weekly. From each participant, about 30 ml of peripheral blood was collected into EDTA tubes. Thawed PBMCs underwent magnetic negative selection with the BD IMag Human CD4 T Lymphocyte Enrichment Set to purify CD4+ T cells. A purity of roughly 96% was typically achieved with the CD4+ enrichment method, as confirmed by flow cytometry. TCRbeta sequencing was performed on a subgroup of five or six case-control pairs selected blind to chemokine receptor expression and flow-cytometric repertoire skewing results. All blood samples were collected in the morning at 8:00 a.m., and PBMCs were isolated by Ficoll-Hypaque gradient centrifugation. PBMCs were cryopreserved by gradual cooling to -80 degrees C and were kept in liquid nitrogen until assay.

A note on this clone: There is no known antigen for this receptor. Base qualities were left out, and no much larger clone turns up one base away.

The Qiagen DNeasy Blood and Tissue Kit was used to extract total genomic DNA from the purified CD4+ T cells. Using immunoSEQ immunosequencing protocols, the TCRbeta CDR3 region, as defined by IMGT, was amplified and sequenced. Regarding the original processing steps: The immunoSEQ service preprocessed the raw sequence data to correct PCR and sequencing errors. After being loaded into the immunoSEQ Analyzer, the data underwent further analysis with VDJtools v1.0.7. The paired Wilcoxon signed-rank test was used to test for differences between patients and controls. TCRdb mirrors the immuneACCESS table, restricted to in-frame sequences. Some clones are absent from its copies; in checked studies, under half trace to an unresolved V gene, and the reason for the others is unknown. V, J and clone size are taken as reported in that table, and D and trimming were inferred from the DNA itself. This sample comprises about 21,000 clones, around 92% of them detected only once. The leading ten clones occupy around 0.45% of the sample.

Overall results and qualifications from the work: In every sequenced subject, all of the top five TRBV05-01 clones were private clones. The sequencing comparisons used one-tailed planned tests on only three preselected Vbeta families. In the sequencing data, TRBV25-01 and TRBV02-01 usage matched the flow-cytometry pattern without reaching statistical significance. Sequencing confirmed higher TRBV05-01 (Vbeta 5.1) usage among CD4+ T cells of depressed patients than controls, with p = 0.040 in a one-tailed test. Because of strict matching and exclusion criteria, the study sample was comparatively small, which limits how generalizable the findings are.

From the cysteine through the phenylalanine, the CDR3 covers 15 amino acids. Of all the DNA, just the CDR3 is kept, 45 bases in frame from base 1. CDR1 and CDR2, per the germline V gene, are MDHEN and SYDVKM. V has 3 bases trimmed and J has 0 bases trimmed; junction bases matching no gene number 1. The TCR originated in a woman aged 35 to 49 in good health. The chain employs TRBV28 and TRBJ2-2; TRBD2 fits 7 bases in the junction. Sequenced sample: CD4+ T cells from PBMCs. CDR3 sequence: CASSFAGANTGELFF. The DNA sequence is as follows: TGTGCCAGCAGTTTCGCGGGGGCGAACACCGGGGAGCTGTTTTTT.